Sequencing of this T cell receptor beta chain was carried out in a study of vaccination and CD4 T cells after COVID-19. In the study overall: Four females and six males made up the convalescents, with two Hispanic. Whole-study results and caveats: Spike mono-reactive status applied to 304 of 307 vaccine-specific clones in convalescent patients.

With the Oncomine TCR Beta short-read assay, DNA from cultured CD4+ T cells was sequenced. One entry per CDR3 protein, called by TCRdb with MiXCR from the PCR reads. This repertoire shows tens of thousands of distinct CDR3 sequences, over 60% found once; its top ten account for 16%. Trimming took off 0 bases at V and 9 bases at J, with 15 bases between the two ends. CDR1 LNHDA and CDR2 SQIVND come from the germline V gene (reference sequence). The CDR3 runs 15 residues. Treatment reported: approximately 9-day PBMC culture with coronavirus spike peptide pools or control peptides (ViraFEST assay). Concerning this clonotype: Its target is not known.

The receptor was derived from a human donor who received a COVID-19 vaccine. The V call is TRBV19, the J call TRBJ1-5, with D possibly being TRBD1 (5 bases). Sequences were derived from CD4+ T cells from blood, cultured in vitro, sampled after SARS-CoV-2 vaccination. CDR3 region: CASSIDRGALGPQHF. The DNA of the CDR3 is TGTGCCAGTAGTATAGATCGCGGGGCTTTAGGGCCCCAGCATTTT.